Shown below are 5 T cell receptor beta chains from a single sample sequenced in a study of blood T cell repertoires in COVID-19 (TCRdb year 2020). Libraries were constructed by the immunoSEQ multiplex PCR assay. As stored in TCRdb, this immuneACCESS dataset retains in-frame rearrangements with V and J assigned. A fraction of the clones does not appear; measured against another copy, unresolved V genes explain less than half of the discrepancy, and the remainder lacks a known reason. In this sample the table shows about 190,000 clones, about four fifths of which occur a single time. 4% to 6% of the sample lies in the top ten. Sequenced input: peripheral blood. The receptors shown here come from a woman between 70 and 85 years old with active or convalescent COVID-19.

The CDR3 region is CASGPNGYTF. The CDR3 nucleotides are TGTGCCAGTGGGCCCAATGGCTACACCTTC. V usage is TRBV19 and J usage is TRBJ1-2; D gene unclear. V lost 8 bases to trimming and J lost 6 bases, with 7 bases between them. The length of the CDR3 is 10 residues. Germline values: CDR1 LNHDA, CDR2 SQIVND (reference sequence).

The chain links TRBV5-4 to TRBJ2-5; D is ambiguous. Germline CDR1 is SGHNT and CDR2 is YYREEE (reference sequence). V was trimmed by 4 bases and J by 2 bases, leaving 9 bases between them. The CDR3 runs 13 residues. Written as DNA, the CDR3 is TGTGCCAGCAGCCTAAACGTACAAGAGACCCAGTACTTC. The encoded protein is CASSLNVQETQYF.

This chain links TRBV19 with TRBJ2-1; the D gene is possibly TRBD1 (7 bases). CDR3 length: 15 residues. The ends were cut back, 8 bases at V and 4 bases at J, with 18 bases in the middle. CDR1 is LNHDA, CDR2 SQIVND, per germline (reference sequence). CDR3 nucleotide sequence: TGTGCCAGTGCTCTGGGCGGGACAGAATACAATGAGCAGTTCTTC. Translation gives CASALGGTEYNEQFF.

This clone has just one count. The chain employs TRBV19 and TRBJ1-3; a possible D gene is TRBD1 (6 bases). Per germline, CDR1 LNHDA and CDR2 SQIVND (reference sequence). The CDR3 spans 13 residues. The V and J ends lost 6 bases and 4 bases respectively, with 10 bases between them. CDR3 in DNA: TGTGCCAGTAGCCGGGACAACGGAAACACCATATATTTT. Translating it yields CASSRDNGNTIYF.

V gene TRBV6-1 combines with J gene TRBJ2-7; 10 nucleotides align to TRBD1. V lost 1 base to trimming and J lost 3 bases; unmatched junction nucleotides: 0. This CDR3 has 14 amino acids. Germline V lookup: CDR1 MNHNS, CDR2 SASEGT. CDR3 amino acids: CASSEGTGGYEQYF. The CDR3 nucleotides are TGTGCCAGCAGTGAAGGGACAGGGGGCTACGAGCAGTACTTC.